This TCR beta chain was sequenced in a study of T cells after posttransplantation cyclophosphamide. Germline values: CDR1 MNHEY, CDR2 SVGEGT. The V gene lost 6 bases and the J gene lost 3 bases, with 17 bases spanning the gap. The CDR3 is made up of 16 amino acids. Generated by immunoSEQ multiplex PCR, the TCRdb table keeps only in-frame clones and is missing some. Observed in the sample are under 30,000 clones, none of them singletons. There are many counts of this clone. This sequence was found in a woman aged 55-70 years in good health, CMV-negative, and a related stem cell transplant donor. What was sequenced was PBMCs. J is TRBJ1-4 and V is TRBV6-2 or TRBV6-3; D unresolved. CDR3 region: CASSHTRRGPNEKLFF. CDR3 nucleotide sequence: TGTGCCAGCAGCCACACCCGACGCGGGCCTAATGAAAAACTGTTTTTT.